This T cell receptor beta chain was recorded in a study of blood T cells in healthy people across ages. The study, taken as a whole, reports: TCR beta diversity per million T cells fell roughly linearly with age. The study found more naive CD4+ cells and higher diversity in long-lived than aged donors. Investigators treated diversity estimates from one million T cells as underestimates.

Next came a second PCR, run for about 7 to 12 cycles, which used a sample-barcoded 5' primer along with a J-beta primer mix. Each cDNA molecule received a tag from a template-switch adaptor that had 12 random nucleotides. A single record per CDR3 protein comes from TCRdb applying MiXCR to the 5' RACE reads. The sample holds hundreds of thousands of distinct CDR3 sequences; under 55% are singletons and the top ten take 20% to 25%. As regards this clonotype: Its antigen is as yet unknown.

V lost 4 bases to trimming and J lost 7 bases; unmatched junction nucleotides: 6. In germline, CDR1 is SGHTA, CDR2 FQGNSA. The CDR3 is 14 amino acids. Sequencing input: blood. The chain recombines TRBV7-2 with TRBJ2-7; TRBD2 aligns across 11 bases. This sequence was found in a man at least 80 years old in good health. In nucleotides, the CDR3 is TGTGCCAGCAGCTCCCGACTAGCGGGGCAAGAGCAGTACTTC. Translating gives CASSSRLAGQEQYF.